This T cell receptor beta chain originates from a study of blood T cell repertoires in COVID-19. Study as a whole: The United States, Italy and Spain provided the acute and convalescent COVID-19 samples. T cells, B-cell-depleted T cells, or PBMCs provided the cDNA or gDNA that served as material.

This CDR3 region has 14 residues. Germline CDR1 reads MNHEY; CDR2 reads SVGAGI. With V trimmed by 6 bases and J by 7 bases, 10 bases remained unmatched. Per the authors' pipeline: Reference gene primer amplification gave nucleated cell count estimates. Produced via immunoSEQ multiplex PCR; TCRdb's table is partial and in-frame only. That table is the source of V, J and clone size, and D and trimming were worked out from the DNA. The sample lists about 230,000 clones; over 80% were seen once. The chain couples TRBV6-5 to TRBJ2-7; TRBD2 aligns across 9 bases. The sequencing input was peripheral blood. The sequence came from a woman aged 70-85 years with active or convalescent COVID-19. This CDR3 reads CASRRSGGSGEQYF. CDR3 coding DNA: TGTGCCAGCAGACGAAGCGGGGGGTCGGGGGAGCAGTACTTC.